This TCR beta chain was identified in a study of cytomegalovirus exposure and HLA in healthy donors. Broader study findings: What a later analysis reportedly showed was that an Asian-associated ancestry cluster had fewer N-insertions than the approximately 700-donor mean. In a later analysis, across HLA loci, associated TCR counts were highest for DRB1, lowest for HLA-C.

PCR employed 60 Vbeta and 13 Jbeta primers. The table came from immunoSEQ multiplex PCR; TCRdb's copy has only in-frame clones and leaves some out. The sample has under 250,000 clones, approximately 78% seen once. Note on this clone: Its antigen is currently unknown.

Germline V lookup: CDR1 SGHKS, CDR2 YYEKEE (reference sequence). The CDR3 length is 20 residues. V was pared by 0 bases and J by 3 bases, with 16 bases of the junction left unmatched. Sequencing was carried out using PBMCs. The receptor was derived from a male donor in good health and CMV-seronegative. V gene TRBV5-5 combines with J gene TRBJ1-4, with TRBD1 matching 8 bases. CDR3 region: CASSLAGGSIMLVPNEKLFF. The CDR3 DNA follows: TGTGCCAGCAGCTTGGCAGGGGGCTCAATAATGTTGGTGCCTAATGAAAAACTGTTTTTT.